This T cell receptor beta chain was sequenced for a study of CD8 T cells in ankylosing spondylitis. This clonotype was detected many times. Germline V gene data show CDR1 as SGHDT and CDR2 as YYEEEE. This CDR3 spans 13 amino acids. V lost 1 base, J lost 5 bases, and 10 bases lay in between. TCRdb used MiXCR to reprocess the 5' RACE reads, holding one entry per CDR3 protein. The table includes 150,000 or so distinct CDR3 sequences, around a tenth detected once. Sample: blood, either unsorted or a sorted T cell fraction (not recorded which). The clonotype originates from a male donor with ankylosing spondylitis or in good health (not recorded which). The chain carries TRBV5-6 and TRBJ2-7; D ambiguous. The CDR3 DNA reads TGTGCCAGCAGCTTGAGGATGAAGGACGAGCAGTACTTC. Protein sequence: CASSLRMKDEQYF.